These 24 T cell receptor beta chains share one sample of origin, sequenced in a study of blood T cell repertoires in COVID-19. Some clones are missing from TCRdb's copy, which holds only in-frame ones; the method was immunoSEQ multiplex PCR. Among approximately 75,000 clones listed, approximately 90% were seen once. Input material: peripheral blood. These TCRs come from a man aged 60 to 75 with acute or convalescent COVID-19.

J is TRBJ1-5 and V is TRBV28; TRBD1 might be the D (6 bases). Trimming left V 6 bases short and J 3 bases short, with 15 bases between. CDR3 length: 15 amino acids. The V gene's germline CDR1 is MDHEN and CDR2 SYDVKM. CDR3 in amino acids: CASRNQGTFNQPQHF. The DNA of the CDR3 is TGTGCCAGCAGGAACCAGGGGACCTTCAATCAGCCCCAGCATTTT.

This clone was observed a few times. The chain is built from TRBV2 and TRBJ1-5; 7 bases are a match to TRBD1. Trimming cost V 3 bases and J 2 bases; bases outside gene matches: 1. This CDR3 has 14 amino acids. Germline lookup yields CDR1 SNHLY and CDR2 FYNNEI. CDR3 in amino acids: CASSDQGGNQPQHF. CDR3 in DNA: TGTGCCAGCAGTGACCAGGGGGGCAATCAGCCCCAGCATTTT.

The CDR3 sequence: CASSPRLSGTNYNEQFF. CDR3 coding DNA: TGTGCCAGCAGCCCGCGATTGAGCGGGACCAACTACAATGAGCAGTTCTTC. The chain employs TRBV7-7 and TRBJ2-1; 7 nucleotides match TRBD2. This CDR3 contains 17 residues. The trim removed 5 bases at V and 3 bases at J, leaving 13 bases unmatched. Looked up from germline, CDR1 is SSHAT and CDR2 is FNYEAQ (reference sequence).

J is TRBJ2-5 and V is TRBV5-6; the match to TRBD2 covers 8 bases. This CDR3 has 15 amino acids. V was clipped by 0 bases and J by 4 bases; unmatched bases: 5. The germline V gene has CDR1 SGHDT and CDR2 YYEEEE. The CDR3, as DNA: TGTGCCAGCAGCTTGGTAATAGCGGGGCGAGAGACCCAGTACTTC. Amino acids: CASSLVIAGRETQYF.

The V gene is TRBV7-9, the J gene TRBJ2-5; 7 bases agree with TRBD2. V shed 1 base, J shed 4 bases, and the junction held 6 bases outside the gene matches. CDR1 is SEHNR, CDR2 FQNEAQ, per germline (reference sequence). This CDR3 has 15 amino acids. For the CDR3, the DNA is TGTGCCAGCAGCTTAGGTGGGCTAGCGGTAGAGACCCAGTACTTC. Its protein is CASSLGGLAVETQYF.

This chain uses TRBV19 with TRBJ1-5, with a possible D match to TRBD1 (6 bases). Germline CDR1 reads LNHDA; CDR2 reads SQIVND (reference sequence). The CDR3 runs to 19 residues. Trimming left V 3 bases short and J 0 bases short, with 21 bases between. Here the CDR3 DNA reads TGTGCCAGTAGTATCCCCGGGGCAGGGGAGTACTATAGCAATCAGCCCCAGCATTTT. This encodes CASSIPGAGEYYSNQPQHF.

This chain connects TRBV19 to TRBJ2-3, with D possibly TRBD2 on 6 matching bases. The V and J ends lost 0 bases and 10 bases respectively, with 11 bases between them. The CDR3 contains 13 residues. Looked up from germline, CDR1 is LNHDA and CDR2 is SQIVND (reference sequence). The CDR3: CASSIDFGGSQYF. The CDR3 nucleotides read TGTGCCAGTAGTATAGATTTTGGGGGGTCGCAGTATTTT.

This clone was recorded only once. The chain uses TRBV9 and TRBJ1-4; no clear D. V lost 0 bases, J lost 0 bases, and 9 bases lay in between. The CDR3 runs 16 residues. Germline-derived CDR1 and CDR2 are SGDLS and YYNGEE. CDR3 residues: CASSVGHQSTNEKLFF. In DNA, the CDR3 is TGTGCCAGCAGCGTAGGTCATCAATCAACTAATGAAAAACTGTTTTTT.

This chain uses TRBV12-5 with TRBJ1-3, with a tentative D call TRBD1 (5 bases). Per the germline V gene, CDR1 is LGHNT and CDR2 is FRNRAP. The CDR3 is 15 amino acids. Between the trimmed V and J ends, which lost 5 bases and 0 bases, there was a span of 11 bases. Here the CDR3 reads CASGTGPDSGNTIYF. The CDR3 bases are TGTGCTAGTGGTACAGGCCCCGACTCTGGAAACACCATATATTTT.

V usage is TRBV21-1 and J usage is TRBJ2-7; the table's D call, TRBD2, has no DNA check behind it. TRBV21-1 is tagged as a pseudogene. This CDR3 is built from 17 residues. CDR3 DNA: TGTGCCAGCAGCCTCCGGACTAGCGGGAGTAGGACCTACGAGCAGTACTTC. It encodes CASSLRTSGSRTYEQYF.

The CDR3 sequence: CASTKQVNTEAFF. CDR3 in DNA: TGTGCCAGTACGAAGCAGGTGAACACTGAAGCTTTCTTT. The rearrangement links TRBV19 to TRBJ1-1, with D unresolved. This CDR3 has 13 amino acids. Germline V lookup: CDR1 LNHDA, CDR2 SQIVND (reference sequence). The V gene lost 7 bases and the J gene lost 0 bases, with 9 bases spanning the gap. The variable domain in full, completed from reference TRBV19 and TRBJ1-1, reads DGGITQSPKYLFRKEGQNVTLSCEQNLNHDAMYWYRQDPGQGLRLIYYSQIVNDFQKGDIAEGYSVSREKKESFPLTVTSAQKNPTAFYLCASTKQVNTEAFFGQGTRLTVV.

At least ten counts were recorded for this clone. CDR3 residues: CASSERAIAYEQYF. The CDR3 coding sequence is TGTGCCAGCAGTGAAAGAGCTATAGCCTACGAGCAGTACTTC. This chain uses TRBV6-1 with TRBJ2-7; no clear D. The CDR3 length is 14 residues. The V and J ends lost 2 bases and 2 bases respectively, with 10 bases between them. Germline CDR1 MNHNS, CDR2 SASEGT.

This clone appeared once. The CDR3 sequence is CASSVTSWGTGELFF. DNA for the CDR3: TGCGCCAGCAGCGTGACTAGTTGGGGCACCGGGGAGCTGTTTTTT. The V call is TRBV5-1, the J call TRBJ2-2, with D maybe TRBD2 (6 bases). Trimming took off 4 bases at V and 4 bases at J, with 14 bases between the two ends. Germline assignment: CDR1 SGHRS and CDR2 YFSETQ. This CDR3 has 15 amino acids.

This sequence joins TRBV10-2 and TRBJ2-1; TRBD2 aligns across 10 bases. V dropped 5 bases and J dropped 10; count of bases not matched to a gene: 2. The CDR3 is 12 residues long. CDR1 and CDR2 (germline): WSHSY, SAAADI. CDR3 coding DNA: TGCGCCAGCAGTATTAGCGGGAGGGAGCAGTTCTTC. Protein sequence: CASSISGREQFF.

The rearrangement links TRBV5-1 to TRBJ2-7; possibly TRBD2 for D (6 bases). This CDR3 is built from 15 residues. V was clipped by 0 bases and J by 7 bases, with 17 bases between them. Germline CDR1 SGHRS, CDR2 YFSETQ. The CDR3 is CASSLDSGDFREQYF. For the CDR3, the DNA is TGCGCCAGCAGCTTGGATAGCGGTGACTTCAGAGAGCAGTACTTC.

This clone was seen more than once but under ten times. The CDR3 nucleotides read TGTGCCAGCAGCGTGTATAGCAATCAGCCCCAGCATTTT. Translation: CASSVYSNQPQHF. The chain has TRBV9 and TRBJ1-5; D is unclear. Trimming shortened V by 2 bases and J by 0 bases, and 3 bases separated the two germline ends. Germline-derived CDR1 and CDR2 are SGDLS and YYNGEE. This CDR3 contains 13 residues.

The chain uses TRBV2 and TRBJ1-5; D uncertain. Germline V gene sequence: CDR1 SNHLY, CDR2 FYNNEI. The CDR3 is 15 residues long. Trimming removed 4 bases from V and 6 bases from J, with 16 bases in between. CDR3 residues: CASSGRPSFSQPQHF. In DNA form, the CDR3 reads TGTGCCAGCAGTGGGAGGCCCAGCTTTAGTCAGCCCCAGCATTTT.

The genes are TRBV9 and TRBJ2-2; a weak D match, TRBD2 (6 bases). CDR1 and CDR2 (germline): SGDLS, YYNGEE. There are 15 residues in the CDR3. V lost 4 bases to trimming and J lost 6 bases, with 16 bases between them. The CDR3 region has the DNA TGTGCCAGCAGCTCCGCTCGCGGGGCTCCCGGGGAGCTGTTTTTT. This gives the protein CASSSARGAPGELFF.

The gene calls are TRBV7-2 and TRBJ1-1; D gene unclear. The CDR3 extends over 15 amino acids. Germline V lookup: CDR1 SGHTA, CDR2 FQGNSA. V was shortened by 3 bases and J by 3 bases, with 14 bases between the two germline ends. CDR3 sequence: CASSLEGGAHTEAFF. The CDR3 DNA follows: TGTGCCAGCAGCTTGGAGGGCGGCGCCCACACTGAAGCTTTCTTT.

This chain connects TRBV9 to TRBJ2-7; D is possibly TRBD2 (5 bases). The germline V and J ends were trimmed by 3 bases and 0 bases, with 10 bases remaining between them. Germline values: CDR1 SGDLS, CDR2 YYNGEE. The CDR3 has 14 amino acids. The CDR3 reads CASSDGLSSYEQYF. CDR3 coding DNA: TGTGCCAGCAGCGATGGACTGAGCTCCTACGAGCAGTACTTC.

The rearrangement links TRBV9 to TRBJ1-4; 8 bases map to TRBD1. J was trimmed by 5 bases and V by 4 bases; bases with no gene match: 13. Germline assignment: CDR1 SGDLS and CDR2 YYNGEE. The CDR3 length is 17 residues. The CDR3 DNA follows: TGTGCCAGCAGCCCCCGGGACAGGCCTACAGAGAATGAAAAACTGTTTTTT. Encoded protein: CASSPRDRPTENEKLFF.

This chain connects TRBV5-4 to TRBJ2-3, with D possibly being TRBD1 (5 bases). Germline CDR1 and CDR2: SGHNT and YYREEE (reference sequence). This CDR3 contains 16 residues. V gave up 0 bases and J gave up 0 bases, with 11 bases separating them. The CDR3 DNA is TGTGCCAGCAGCTTGGGACAGACTCCTAGCACAGATACGCAGTATTTT. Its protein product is CASSLGQTPSTDTQYF.

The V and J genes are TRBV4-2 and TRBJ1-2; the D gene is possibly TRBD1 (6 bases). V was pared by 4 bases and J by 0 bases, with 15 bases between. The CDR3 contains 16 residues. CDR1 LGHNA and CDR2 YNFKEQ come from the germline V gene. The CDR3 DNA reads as TGTGCCAGCAGCCTCCGAGGGGGAGTAGCTAACTATGGCTACACCTTC. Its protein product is CASSLRGGVANYGYTF.

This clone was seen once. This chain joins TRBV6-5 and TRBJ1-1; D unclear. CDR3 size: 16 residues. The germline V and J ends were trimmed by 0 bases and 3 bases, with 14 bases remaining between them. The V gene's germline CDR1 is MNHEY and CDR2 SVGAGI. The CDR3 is CASSYSTTGGHTEAFF. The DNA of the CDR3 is TGTGCCAGCAGTTACTCGACGACCGGTGGGCACACTGAAGCTTTCTTT.